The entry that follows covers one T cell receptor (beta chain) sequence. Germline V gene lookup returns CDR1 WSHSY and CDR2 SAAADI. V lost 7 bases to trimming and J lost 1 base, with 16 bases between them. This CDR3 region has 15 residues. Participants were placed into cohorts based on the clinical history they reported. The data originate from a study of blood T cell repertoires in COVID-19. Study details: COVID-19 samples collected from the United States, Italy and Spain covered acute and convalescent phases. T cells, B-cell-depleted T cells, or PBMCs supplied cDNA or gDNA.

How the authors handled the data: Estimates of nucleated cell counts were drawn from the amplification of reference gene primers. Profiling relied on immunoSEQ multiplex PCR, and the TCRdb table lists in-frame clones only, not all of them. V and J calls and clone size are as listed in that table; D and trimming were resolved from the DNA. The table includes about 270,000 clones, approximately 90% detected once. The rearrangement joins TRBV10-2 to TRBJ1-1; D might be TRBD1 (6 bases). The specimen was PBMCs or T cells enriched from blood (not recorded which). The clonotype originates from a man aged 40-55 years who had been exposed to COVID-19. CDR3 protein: CASTRIIGGNTEAFF. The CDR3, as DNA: TGCGCCAGCACCCGGATAATAGGGGGGAACACTGAAGCTTTCTTT.